The 9 T cell receptor beta chains below come from one sample, sequenced in a study of patients and donors after allogeneic stem cell transplantation. MiXCR, run by TCRdb on the RT-PCR reads, gives a single entry per CDR3 protein. This sample has roughly 880,000 distinct CDR3 sequences, with more than 15% found just once. The sequencing input was blood, either unsorted or a sorted T cell fraction (not recorded which). The receptors here all came from a human donor who was either an allogeneic HSCT recipient or a stem cell or donor lymphocyte infusion donor (not recorded which). It is not recorded whose cells these are; they may come from a transplant donor.

Here the CDR3 reads CASSQDREGLNTEAFF. The CDR3 region has the DNA TGCGCCAGCAGCCAAGATCGGGAGGGCCTGAACACTGAAGCTTTCTTT. The gene calls are TRBV4-1 and TRBJ1-1; D gene unclear. Germline CDR1 is MGHRA and CDR2 is YSYEKL. The CDR3 contains 16 residues. Trimming took off 0 bases at V and 0 bases at J, with 11 bases between the two ends.

This clonotype was recorded at least ten times. The V call is TRBV29-1, the J call TRBJ2-1; 9 nucleotides align to TRBD1. Germline CDR1 and CDR2: SQVTM and ANQGSEA. This CDR3 has 14 amino acids. The ends lost 7 bases at V and 8 bases at J; junction bases unmatched: 12. The CDR3 DNA sequence: TGCAGCGCCATCCGGGACAGGGCAAGGGATGAGCAGTTCTTC. It specifies CSAIRDRARDEQFF.

The chain is built from TRBV10-3 and TRBJ1-3; tentative D call: TRBD1 (5 bases). From germline, CDR1 is ENHRY and CDR2 SYGVKD. The CDR3 has 15 residues. V shed 4 bases and J shed 0 bases, with 10 bases lying between them. This chain's CDR3 is CAISGQLLSGNTIYF. Written as DNA, the CDR3 is TGTGCCATCAGTGGACAGCTACTCTCTGGAAACACCATATATTTT.

V gene TRBV15 combines with J gene TRBJ2-5; 9 nucleotides line up with TRBD2. Germline CDR1 LNHNV, CDR2 YYDKDF (reference sequence). V lost 1 base and J lost 0; bases outside the gene matches: 15. The length of the CDR3 is 20 residues. The CDR3 sequence is CATSRVPPQAGGVNQETQYF. CDR3 DNA: TGTGCCACCAGCAGAGTCCCCCCTCAGGCGGGGGGGGTAAACCAAGAGACCCAGTACTTC.

The chain carries TRBV5-1 and TRBJ1-1; D is possibly TRBD1 (6 bases). V was clipped by 1 base and J by 6 bases, with 16 bases between them. Looked up from germline, CDR1 is SGHRS and CDR2 is YFSETQ. This CDR3 contains 15 residues. CDR3 bases: TGCGCCAGCAGCTTGAGGGACGGGAAGGGGGCTGAAGCTTTCTTT. Encoded protein: CASSLRDGKGAEAFF. The whole variable domain, remainder taken from reference TRBV5-1 and TRBJ1-1, is KAGVTQTPRYLIKTRGQQVTLSCSPISGHRSVSWYQQTPGQGLQFLFEYFSETQRNKGNFPGRFSGRQFSNSRSEMNVSTLELGDSALYLCASSLRDGKGAEAFFGQGTRLTVV.

The chain has TRBV7-6 and TRBJ2-1; no reliable D call. CDR3 length equals 12 residues. Trimming shortened V by 5 bases and J by 9 bases, and 11 bases separated the two germline ends. Germline assignment: CDR1 SGHVS and CDR2 FNYEAQ. For the CDR3, the DNA is TGTGCCAGCAGCCCCTCTTACGGTGAGCAGTTCTTC. It specifies CASSPSYGEQFF.

The chain is built from TRBV15 and TRBJ2-2; 7 nucleotides line up with TRBD2. Trimming took 1 base from V and 2 from J; bases not matched to a gene: 7. This CDR3 is 17 amino acids long. The germline V gene has CDR1 LNHNV and CDR2 YYDKDF (reference sequence). Here the CDR3 DNA reads TGTGCCACCAGCAGAGGGGCGCCGGGGGGTAACACCGGGGAGCTGTTTTTT. It encodes CATSRGAPGGNTGELFF.

This clonotype was observed many times. The chain is built from TRBV5-1 and TRBJ2-1, with D uncertain. This CDR3 has 14 residues. The V end was cut by 4 bases, the J end by 2 bases, with 10 bases between. CDR1 and CDR2 (germline): SGHRS, YFSETQ. CDR3 in amino acids: CASSLQAPYNEQFF. In DNA form, the CDR3 reads TGCGCCAGCAGCCTGCAGGCGCCCTACAATGAGCAGTTCTTC. Based on the CDR3 plus reference TRBV5-1 and TRBJ2-1, the full variable domain is KAGVTQTPRYLIKTRGQQVTLSCSPISGHRSVSWYQQTPGQGLQFLFEYFSETQRNKGNFPGRFSGRQFSNSRSEMNVSTLELGDSALYLCASSLQAPYNEQFFGPGTRLTVL.

This chain links TRBV10-3 with TRBJ2-3, with D perhaps assigned TRBD1 or TRBD2 (5 bases each). V lost 7 bases and J lost 8, with 25 bases in between. The CDR3 sequence is 16 residues long. Per germline, CDR1 ENHRY and CDR2 SYGVKD. The CDR3 region is CAIKTGSPKGSGTQYF. In DNA form, the CDR3 reads TGTGCCATCAAAACAGGATCGCCCAAGGGGAGTGGTACGCAGTATTTT.